This TCR beta chain stems from a study of T cells in Graves' hyperthyroidism and ophthalmopathy. Study background: Blood from the periphery was taken at initial diagnosis, before any treatment.

Germline CDR1 is WNHNN and CDR2 is SYGVQD (reference sequence). After removal of 0 bases from V and 5 bases from J, the junction contained 10 bases not matched to a gene. The CDR3 has 17 amino acids. Patients between 18 and 65 years old had hyperthyroidism, newly diagnosed and lasting under 2 months. Exclusion of a patient resulted from uncontrolled infection, other autoimmune disease, pregnancy or lactation. General observations from the study: Blood also carried most thyroid clonotypes expanded above 0.001.

This clonotype was counted ten times or more. The antigen remains unidentified. Amplification targeted TCR beta CDR3 regions from RNA transcripts. The HTBI primer set drove a first-round RT-PCR of the TCR CDR3. TCRdb fed the multiplex PCR reads into MiXCR, producing one record per CDR3 protein. The repertoire consists of approximately 710,000 distinct CDR3 sequences, with roughly 17% occurring once and the leading ten covering roughly 15%. The receptor was isolated from a man aged 45-60 years with Graves' hyperthyroidism. J is TRBJ2-7 and V is TRBV10-1, with 10 bases matching TRBD2. The specimen sequenced was blood. In DNA, the CDR3 is TGCGCCAGCAGTGAGTCCCAAGCTAGCGGGAGTCGGAACGAGCAGTACTTC. Translated: CASSESQASGSRNEQYF.